The sequence of this T cell receptor beta chain was determined in a study of blood T cells in healthy people across ages. This CDR3 contains 16 residues. Trimming took 0 bases from V and 8 from J, leaving 19 bases between them. Germline V gene lookup returns CDR1 DFQATT and CDR2 SNEGSKA (reference sequence). With a J-beta primer mix and a sample-barcoded 5' primer, a second PCR ran 7 to 11 cycles. TCRdb ran MiXCR on the 5' RACE reads and lists one entry per CDR3 protein. Seen here are 550,000 to 650,000 distinct CDR3 sequences, approximately 30% observed once, and the top ten hold approximately 15%. Drawing of peripheral blood yielded about 9.6 milliliters from each donor. Total RNA was extracted at no less than 5.5 micrograms per sample. This clonotype came up many times. Its antigen is still unknown. Study conclusions and caveats: Compared with aged donors, long-lived donors showed fewer expanded clones, suggesting selection. Naive T cell percentage showed a strong correlation with TCR beta diversity.

The chain combines TRBV20-1 with TRBJ1-4; D is unresolved. The source is an elderly woman in good health. The specimen sequenced was blood. In DNA, the CDR3 is TGCAGTGCTAGAGATCGGGGAACCCGGATAGCGGAAAAACTGTTTTTT. Protein product: CSARDRGTRIAEKLFF.